The 12 T cell receptor beta chains below all came from one sample that was sequenced in a study of blood T cell repertoires in COVID-19. TCRdb's table, derived via immunoSEQ multiplex PCR, lists solely in-frame clones and lacks some. Altogether roughly 380,000 clones are present, roughly 85% being singletons, with the ten largest covering under 4%. Sequencing input: peripheral blood. The receptors come from a woman under 30 with acute or convalescent COVID-19.

This clone appeared a single time. This chain joins TRBV6-6 and TRBJ1-1, with TRBD1 as a possible D gene (5 bases). CDR3 length: 16 amino acids. Germline lookup yields CDR1 MNHNY and CDR2 SVGAGI (reference sequence). V lost 0 bases and J lost 4, with 15 bases in between. This CDR3 is CASSYSRSGGGTEAFF. Here the CDR3 DNA reads TGTGCCAGCAGTTACTCGAGATCGGGGGGGGGCACTGAAGCTTTCTTT.

The rearrangement links TRBV28 to TRBJ1-5; perhaps TRBD1 as D (6 bases). CDR1 and CDR2 from the germline V gene are MDHEN and SYDVKM. The CDR3 spans 15 residues. The V gene lost 5 bases and the J gene lost 7 bases, with 18 bases spanning the gap. The CDR3 sequence: CASSALRGLGQPQHF. CDR3 bases: TGTGCCAGCAGTGCTCTGCGGGGGCTAGGGCAGCCCCAGCATTTT.

About this clone itself: Other DNA sequences in the same sample also yield this CDR3. The V call is TRBV27, the J call TRBJ1-5, with 9 bases fitting TRBD1. This CDR3 has 14 residues. V shed 2 bases, J shed 5 bases, and the junction held 1 base outside the gene matches. Germline V gene data show CDR1 as MNHEY and CDR2 as SMNVEV (reference sequence). The CDR3 DNA sequence: TGTGCCAGCAGTTTAGGGACAGGGTATCAGCCCCAGCATTTT. This translates into CASSLGTGYQPQHF.

This clone appeared once. This chain uses TRBV24-1 with TRBJ2-1, with D perhaps matching TRBD1 (5 bases). V gave up 7 bases and J gave up 9 bases, with 9 bases separating them. From germline, CDR1 is KGHDR and CDR2 SFDVKD. This CDR3 region has 11 residues. The CDR3 loop reads CATRQGSEQFF. CDR3 DNA: TGTGCCACCAGGCAGGGCAGTGAGCAGTTCTTC.

The J gene is TRBJ1-2, the V gene TRBV28; 9 nucleotides match TRBD1. The CDR3 length is 16 residues. V gave up 10 bases and J gave up 4 bases; unmatched junction bases: 16. Germline CDR1 and CDR2: MDHEN and SYDVKM. The CDR3 nucleotides read TGTGCCACATCCCGGGACAGGGTAGTCCGGATCTATGGCTACACCTTC. Amino acids: CATSRDRVVRIYGYTF.

This clone turned up a few times. The V and J genes are TRBV27 and TRBJ2-7; 8 nucleotides align to TRBD2. Germline CDR1 MNHEY, CDR2 SMNVEV (reference sequence). Unmatched junction bases numbered 4, after V lost 7 bases and J lost 2 bases. This CDR3 is built from 13 residues. Here the CDR3 reads CASTGGGTYEQYF. CDR3 in DNA: TGTGCCAGCACAGGCGGGGGGACCTACGAGCAGTACTTC.

The V call is TRBV27, the J call TRBJ1-5, with TRBD1 identical over 10 bases. Germline CDR1 and CDR2: MNHEY and SMNVEV (reference sequence). Trimming took 5 bases from V and 5 from J; bases not matched to a gene: 3. There are 14 residues in the CDR3. In DNA, the CDR3 is TGTGCCAGCAGTAGGGACAGGGGAGATCAGCCCCAGCATTTT. Its protein is CASSRDRGDQPQHF.

Many counts were recorded for this clone. The chain joins TRBV27 to TRBJ1-6; D perhaps matches TRBD1 (5 bases). In germline, CDR1 is MNHEY, CDR2 SMNVEV (reference sequence). The CDR3 extends over 14 amino acids. V was clipped by 2 bases and J by 7 bases, with 9 bases between them. The CDR3, as DNA: TGTGCCAGCAGTTTAAGGGGATTAAATTCACCCCTCCACTTT. This translates into CASSLRGLNSPLHF.

The chain links TRBV9 to TRBJ2-5, with 7 positions matching TRBD1. The V segment lost 3 bases and the J segment 5 bases; nucleotides outside the gene matches: 10. The CDR3 is 15 residues long. Germline CDR1 is SGDLS and CDR2 is YYNGEE. The CDR3 sequence: CASSAAGQAWETQYF. CDR3 DNA: TGTGCCAGCAGCGCCGCTGGACAGGCGTGGGAGACCCAGTACTTC.

V is TRBV6-5 and J is TRBJ2-1; D might be TRBD1 (6 bases). CDR3 length: 11 residues. The germline V and J ends were trimmed by 4 bases and 11 bases, with 9 bases remaining between them. Germline V CDR1 and CDR2: MNHEY, SVGAGI. The CDR3 DNA sequence: TGTGCCAGCAGTTTCGGACAGAAGCAGTTCTTC. It translates to CASSFGQKQFF.

The chain combines TRBV30 with TRBJ2-7, with D possibly being TRBD1 (6 bases). Germline V gene sequence: CDR1 GTSNPN, CDR2 SVGIG (reference sequence). Trimming pared 4 bases from V and 0 bases from J, leaving 16 bases between. This CDR3 is built from 15 residues. The CDR3, as DNA: TGTGCCTGGACCCTAAGAAGGACAGCCTCCTACGAGCAGTACTTC. Protein product: CAWTLRRTASYEQYF.

This clone was seen more than once but under ten times. The J gene is TRBJ1-1, the V gene TRBV5-1; 7 bases line up with TRBD1. The CDR3 totals 16 residues. With 0 bases clipped from V and 0 bases from J, the junction kept 5 bases outside the gene matches. Germline CDR1 is SGHRS and CDR2 is YFSETQ. The DNA of the CDR3 is TGCGCCAGCAGCTTGGCCTTACAGGGGTTGAACACTGAAGCTTTCTTT. Translation: CASSLALQGLNTEAFF.